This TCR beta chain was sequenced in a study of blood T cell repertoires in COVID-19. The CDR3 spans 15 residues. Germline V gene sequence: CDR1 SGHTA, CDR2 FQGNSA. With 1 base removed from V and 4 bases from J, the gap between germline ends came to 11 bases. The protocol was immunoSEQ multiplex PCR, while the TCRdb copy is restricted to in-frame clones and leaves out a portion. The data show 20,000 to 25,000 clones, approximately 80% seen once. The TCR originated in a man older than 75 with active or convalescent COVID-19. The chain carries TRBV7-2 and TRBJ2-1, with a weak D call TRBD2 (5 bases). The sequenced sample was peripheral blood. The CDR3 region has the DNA TGTGCCAGCAGCTTAGATGGTAGCGCATACAATGAGCAGTTCTTC. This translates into CASSLDGSAYNEQFF. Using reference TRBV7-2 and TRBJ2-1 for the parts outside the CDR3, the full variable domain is GAGVSQSPSNKVTEKGKDVELRCDPISGHTALYWYRQSLGQGLEFLIYFQGNSAPDKSGLPSDRFSAERTGGSVSTLTIQRTQQEDSAVYLCASSLDGSAYNEQFFGPGTRLTVL.